The 11 T cell receptor beta chains below come from one sample, sequenced in a study of cytomegalovirus exposure and HLA in healthy donors. PCR was performed using 60 Vbeta and 13 Jbeta primers. The repertoire was sequenced with immunoSEQ multiplex PCR; TCRdb's copy has only in-frame clones and lacks some. The sample has roughly 150,000 clones, roughly 80% seen once. The sample comprised PBMCs. The receptors come from a male donor in good health and CMV-seropositive.

The rearrangement links TRBV27 to TRBJ2-3; tentatively, D is TRBD2 (5 bases). The V gene lost 8 bases and the J gene lost 1 base, with 7 bases spanning the gap. CDR3 size: 12 residues. Germline CDR1 and CDR2: MNHEY and SMNVEV (reference sequence). DNA of the CDR3: TGTGCCAGCCACGGGGGCACAGATACGCAGTATTTT. This translates into CASHGGTDTQYF.

The chain is built from TRBV4-3 and TRBJ2-7; 9 nucleotides line up with TRBD1. Germline lookup yields CDR1 LGHNA and CDR2 YSLEER. The CDR3 runs to 16 residues. The junction had 14 bases not matched to a gene; V was cut back by 5 bases and J by 6 bases. Here the CDR3 DNA reads TGCGCCAGCAGCTCAAACAGGGGGCATTATGCCTCCGAGCAGTACTTC. Its translation: CASSSNRGHYASEQYF.

J is TRBJ2-3 and V is TRBV28; TRBD1 matches 8 bases. Germline trimming cut 3 bases from V and 6 bases from J; bases unmatched to any gene: 11. This CDR3 comprises 16 residues. Germline V gives CDR1 MDHEN, CDR2 SYDVKM. CDR3 loop: CASSFIRTGSSDTQYF. Here the CDR3 DNA reads TGTGCCAGCAGTTTTATTAGGACAGGGTCATCGGATACGCAGTATTTT.

This clone turned up a few times. The chain employs TRBV30 and TRBJ1-5; unclear D gene. V was pared by 2 bases and J by 9 bases, with 11 bases between. This CDR3 comprises 12 residues. Per germline, CDR1 GTSNPN and CDR2 SVGIG (reference sequence). CDR3 DNA: TGTGCCTGGAGTCCATTTAGCGGGCCCCAGCATTTT. Residues: CAWSPFSGPQHF. The full variable domain, in which reference TRBV30 and TRBJ1-5 provide the parts outside the CDR3, is SQTIHQWPATLVQPVGSPLSLECTVEGTSNPNLYWYRQAAGRGLQLLFYSVGIGQISSEVPQNLSASRPQDRQFILSSKKLLLSDSGFYLCAWSPFSGPQHFGDGTRLSIL.

The chain employs TRBV7-2 and TRBJ2-3; 10 bases match TRBD2. The CDR3 extends over 15 amino acids. From germline, CDR1 is SGHTA and CDR2 FQGNSA. Losses at the gene ends were 3 bases for V and 4 bases for J; bases not matched to a gene: 4. Here the CDR3 reads CASSLSGLAADTQYF. The CDR3, as DNA: TGTGCCAGCAGCTTGAGCGGACTAGCGGCAGATACGCAGTATTTT.

The chain links TRBV9 to TRBJ2-2, with 8 bases fitting TRBD1. Germline CDR1 is SGDLS and CDR2 is YYNGEE. With V trimmed by 0 bases and J by 2 bases, 6 bases remained unmatched. This CDR3 contains 17 residues. The CDR3 DNA is TGTGCCAGCAGCGTAGTCGGACAGGGCGCCAACACCGGGGAGCTGTTTTTT. Its translation: CASSVVGQGANTGELFF.

This clone has more than one count but fewer than ten. Germline and junction disagree at one end, which may indicate a read error. This chain links TRBV7-8 with TRBJ2-6; D may be TRBD1 (5 bases). Germline assignment: CDR1 SGHVS and CDR2 FQNEAQ. CDR3 length: 15 amino acids. The CDR3 nucleotides read TGTGCCAGCAGCTTAGTAGACTCTGGGGCCAACGGCCTGACTTTC. Translation: CASSLVDSGANGLTF. Variable domain in full (rest from reference TRBV7-8 and TRBJ2-6): GAGVSQSPRYKVAKRGQDVALRCDPISGHVSLFWYQQALGQGPEFLTYFQNEAQLDKSGLPSDRFFAERPEGSVSTLKIQRTQQEDSAVYLCASSLVDSGANGLTFGAGSRLTVL.

The chain is built from TRBV27 and TRBJ1-2; D call uncertain. The CDR3 has 14 residues. V gave up 5 bases and J gave up 4 bases, with 14 bases separating them. From germline, CDR1 is MNHEY and CDR2 SMNVEV (reference sequence). CDR3 sequence (DNA): TGTGCCAGCAGTGGAGACTCAAGTCCCTATGGCTACACCTTC. It yields the protein CASSGDSSPYGYTF.

The chain uses TRBV7-2 and TRBJ2-3; D not resolved. The CDR3 runs to 15 residues. Germline loops: CDR1 SGHTA, CDR2 FQGNSA. The V end was cut by 0 bases, the J end by 2 bases, with 9 bases between. The chain's CDR3 is CASSLATVSTDTQYF. The CDR3 DNA reads as TGTGCCAGCAGCTTAGCCACGGTCTCCACAGATACGCAGTATTTT.

The genes are TRBV11-2 and TRBJ1-3; no definite D call. CDR3 length: 13 amino acids. Trimming took 3 bases from V and 4 from J, leaving 7 bases between them. Germline assignment: CDR1 SGHAT and CDR2 FQNNGV. This CDR3 reads CASSLLQGNTIYF. The CDR3 bases are TGTGCCAGCAGCTTGCTACAGGGAAACACCATATATTTT.

The chain combines TRBV5-6 with TRBJ1-1; 7 bases agree with TRBD1. The ends lost 0 bases at V and 1 base at J; junction bases unmatched: 3. Germline values: CDR1 SGHDT, CDR2 YYEEEE. This CDR3 has 15 amino acids. The CDR3 here is CASSLEHRGNTEAFF. The CDR3 DNA follows: TGTGCCAGCAGCTTGGAACACAGGGGGAACACTGAAGCTTTCTTT.